The sequence of this TCR beta chain was determined in a study of T cells after somatic rescue of genetic block. V lost 3 bases and J lost 1, with 11 bases in between. Germline V CDR1 and CDR2: KGHSH, LQKENI. The CDR3 contains 15 residues. Clones were read by immunoSEQ multiplex PCR, and TCRdb kept only the in-frame ones, dropping some. The data show around 100,000 clones, around nine tenths seen once. This receptor was obtained from a woman in her late teens or twenties. Sequencing used peripheral blood mononuclear cells (PBMCs). V is TRBV18 and J is TRBJ2-3; a weak D match, TRBD2 (5 bases). CDR3 region: CASSPRETGTDTQYF. CDR3 bases: TGTGCCAGCTCACCTAGGGAGACTGGCACAGATACGCAGTATTTT.